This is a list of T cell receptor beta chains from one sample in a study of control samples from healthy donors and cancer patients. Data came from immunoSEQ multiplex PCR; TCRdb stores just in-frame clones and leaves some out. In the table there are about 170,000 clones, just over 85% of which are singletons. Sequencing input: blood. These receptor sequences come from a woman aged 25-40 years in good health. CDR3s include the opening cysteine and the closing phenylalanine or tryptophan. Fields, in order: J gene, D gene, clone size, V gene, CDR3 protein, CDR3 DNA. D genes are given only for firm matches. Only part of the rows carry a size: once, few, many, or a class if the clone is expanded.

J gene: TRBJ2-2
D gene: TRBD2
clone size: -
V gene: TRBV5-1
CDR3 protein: CASSLSLAGGNTGELFF
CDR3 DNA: TGCGCCAGCAGCTTGTCACTAGCGGGGGGAAACACCGGGGAGCTGTTTTTT

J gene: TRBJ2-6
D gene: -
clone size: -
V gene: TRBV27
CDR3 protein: CASSSTGAGANVLTF
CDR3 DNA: TGTGCCAGCAGTAGCACCGGAGCTGGGGCCAACGTCCTGACTTTC

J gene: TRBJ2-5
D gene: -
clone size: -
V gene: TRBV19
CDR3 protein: CASSMRGDRQETQYF
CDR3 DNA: TGTGCCAGTAGTATGAGGGGGGACAGACAAGAGACCCAGTACTTC

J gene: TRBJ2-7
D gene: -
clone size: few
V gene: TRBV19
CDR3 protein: CASSIGAAYEQYF
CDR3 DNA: TGTGCCAGTAGTATCGGGGCCGCCTACGAGCAGTACTTC

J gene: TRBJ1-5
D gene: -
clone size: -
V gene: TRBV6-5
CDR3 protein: CASSYSRVDQPQHF
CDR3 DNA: TGTGCCAGCAGTTACTCTCGGGTGGACCAGCCCCAGCATTTT

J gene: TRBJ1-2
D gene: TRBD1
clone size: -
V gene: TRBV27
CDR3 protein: CASSFPDRTGGYTF
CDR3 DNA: TGTGCCAGCAGTTTCCCGGACAGGACGGGGGGCTACACCTTC

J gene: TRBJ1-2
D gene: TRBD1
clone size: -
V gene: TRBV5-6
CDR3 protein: CASTDQRTGRYGYTF
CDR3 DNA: TGTGCCAGCACCGACCAAAGGACAGGGAGATATGGCTACACCTTC

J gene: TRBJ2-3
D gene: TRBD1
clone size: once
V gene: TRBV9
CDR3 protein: CASSSRTGEDTQYF
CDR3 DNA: TGTGCCAGCAGCTCCAGGACAGGGGAAGATACGCAGTATTTT

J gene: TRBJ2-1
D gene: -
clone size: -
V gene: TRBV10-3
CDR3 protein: CATVDLGTNEQFF
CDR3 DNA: TGTGCCACCGTGGATCTGGGGACGAATGAGCAGTTCTTC

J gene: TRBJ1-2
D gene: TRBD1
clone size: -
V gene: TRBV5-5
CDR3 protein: CASSSQRQGGSNYGYTF
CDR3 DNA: TGTGCCAGCAGCTCGCAAAGGCAGGGGGGAAGTAACTATGGCTACACCTTC

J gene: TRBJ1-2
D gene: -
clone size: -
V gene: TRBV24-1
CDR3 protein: CATSDKTNYGYTF
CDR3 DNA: TGTGCCACCAGTGATAAGACTAACTATGGCTACACCTTC

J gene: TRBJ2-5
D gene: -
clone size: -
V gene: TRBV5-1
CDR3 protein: CASSLGGRQETQYF
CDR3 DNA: TGCGCCAGCAGCTTGGGGGGACGGCAAGAGACCCAGTACTTC

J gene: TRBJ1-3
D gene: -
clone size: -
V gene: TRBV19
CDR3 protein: CASSDSDANTIYF
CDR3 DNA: TGTGCCAGTAGCGACAGCGACGCGAACACCATATATTTT

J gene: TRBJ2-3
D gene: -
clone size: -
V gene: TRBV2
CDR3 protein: CASSVGMGTDTQYF
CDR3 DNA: TGTGCCAGCAGTGTTGGAATGGGCACAGATACGCAGTATTTT

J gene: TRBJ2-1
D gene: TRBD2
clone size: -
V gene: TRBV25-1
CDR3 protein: CASSEWAGGPRLYNEQFF
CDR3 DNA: TGTGCCAGCAGTGAATGGGCGGGAGGGCCGAGGCTCTACAATGAGCAGTTCTTC

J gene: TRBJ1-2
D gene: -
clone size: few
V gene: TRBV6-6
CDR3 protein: CASSYSIFSGAHGYTF
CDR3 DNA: TGTGCCAGCAGTTACTCGATTTTCTCGGGGGCCCATGGCTACACCTTC

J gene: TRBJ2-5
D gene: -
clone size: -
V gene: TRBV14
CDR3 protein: CASSPWDGEFQETQYF
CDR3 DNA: TGTGCCAGCAGCCCCTGGGACGGAGAATTCCAAGAGACCCAGTACTTC

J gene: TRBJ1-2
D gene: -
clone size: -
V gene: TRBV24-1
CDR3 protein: CATSALHNYGYTF
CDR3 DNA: TGTGCCACCAGTGCCCTGCATAACTATGGCTACACCTTC

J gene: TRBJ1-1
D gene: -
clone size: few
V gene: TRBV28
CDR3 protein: CASSFYGAYGTQNTEAFF
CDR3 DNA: TGTGCCAGCAGTTTTTATGGAGCGTACGGCACTCAGAACACTGAAGCTTTCTTT

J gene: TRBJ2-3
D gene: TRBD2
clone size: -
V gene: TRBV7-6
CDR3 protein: CASSLLAGGSTDTQYF
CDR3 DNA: TGTGCCAGCAGCTTACTAGCGGGGGGTAGCACAGATACGCAGTATTTT

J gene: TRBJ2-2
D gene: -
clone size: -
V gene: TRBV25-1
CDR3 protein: CASSELGNTGELFF
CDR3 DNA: TGTGCCAGCAGTGAATTGGGGAACACCGGGGAGCTGTTTTTT

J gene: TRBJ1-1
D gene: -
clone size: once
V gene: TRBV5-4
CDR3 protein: CASSSPTKQRGSEAFF
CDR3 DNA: TGTGCCAGCAGCTCACCGACTAAACAGAGGGGCTCTGAAGCTTTCTTT

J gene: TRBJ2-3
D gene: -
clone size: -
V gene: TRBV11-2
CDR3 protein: CASSLGGTQYF
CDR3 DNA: TGTGCCAGCAGCTTAGGCGGTACGCAGTATTTT

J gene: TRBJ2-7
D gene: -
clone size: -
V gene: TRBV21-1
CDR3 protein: CASSERVERDYSYEQYF
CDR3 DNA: TGTGCCAGCAGCGAAAGGGTGGAGCGGGACTACTCCTACGAGCAGTACTTC

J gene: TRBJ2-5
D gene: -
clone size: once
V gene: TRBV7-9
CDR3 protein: CASSLADPGMETQYF
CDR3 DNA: TGTGCCAGCAGCTTAGCGGACCCAGGGATGGAGACCCAGTACTTC

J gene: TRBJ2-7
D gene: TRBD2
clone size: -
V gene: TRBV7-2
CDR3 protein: CASSPLGLSGSWDEQYF
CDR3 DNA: TGTGCCAGCAGCCCCCTTGGGCTGAGCGGGAGTTGGGACGAGCAGTACTTC

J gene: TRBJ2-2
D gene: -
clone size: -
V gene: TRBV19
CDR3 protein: CASSIGSGLGAGELFF
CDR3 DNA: TGTGCCAGTAGTATAGGGTCGGGGTTGGGGGCCGGGGAGCTGTTTTTT

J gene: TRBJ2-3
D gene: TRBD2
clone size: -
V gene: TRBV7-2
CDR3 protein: CASSFPAGGPTTQYF
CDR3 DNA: TGTGCCAGCAGCTTCCCTGCGGGAGGCCCCACCACGCAGTATTTT

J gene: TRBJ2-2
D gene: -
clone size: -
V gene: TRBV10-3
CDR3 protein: CAISGYRTAGELFF
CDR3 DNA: TGTGCCATCAGTGGTTACAGGACGGCCGGGGAGCTGTTTTTT

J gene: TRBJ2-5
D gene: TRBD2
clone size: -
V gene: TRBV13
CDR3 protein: CASERGGWETQYF
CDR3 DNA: TGTGCCAGCGAGCGGGGGGGCTGGGAGACCCAGTACTTC

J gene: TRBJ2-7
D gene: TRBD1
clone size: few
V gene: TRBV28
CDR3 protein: CASSRGTGVAYEQYF
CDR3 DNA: TGTGCCAGCAGTCGGGGGACAGGGGTTGCCTACGAGCAGTACTTC

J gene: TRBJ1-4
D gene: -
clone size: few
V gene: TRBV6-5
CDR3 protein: CASKGGGEKLFF
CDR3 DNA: TGTGCCAGCAAGGGAGGAGGTGAAAAACTGTTTTTT

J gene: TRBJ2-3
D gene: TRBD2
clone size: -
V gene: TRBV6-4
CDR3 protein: CASSETSGSSTDTQYF
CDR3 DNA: TGTGCCAGCAGTGAAACTAGCGGTTCTAGCACAGATACGCAGTATTTT

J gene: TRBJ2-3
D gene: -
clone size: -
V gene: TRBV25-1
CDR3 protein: CASRPGGRLTDTQYF
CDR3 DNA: TGTGCCAGCAGGCCCGGGGGAAGGCTCACAGATACGCAGTATTTT

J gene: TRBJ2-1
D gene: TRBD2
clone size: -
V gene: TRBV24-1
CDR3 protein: CATSVSQGRVAGDLNEQFF
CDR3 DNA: TGTGCCACCAGTGTCTCCCAAGGGAGGGTAGCGGGGGATTTAAATGAGCAGTTCTTC

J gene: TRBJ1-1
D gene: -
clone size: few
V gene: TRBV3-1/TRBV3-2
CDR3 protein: CASSQARQAFF
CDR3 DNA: TGTGCCAGCAGCCAAGCCAGACAAGCTTTCTTT

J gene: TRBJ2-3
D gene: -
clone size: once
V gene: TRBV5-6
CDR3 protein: CASTAARRDADTQYF
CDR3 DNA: TGTGCCAGCACCGCCGCGCGCAGGGATGCAGATACGCAGTATTTT

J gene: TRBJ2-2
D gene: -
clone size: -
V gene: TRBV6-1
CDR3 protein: CASSEGGYRSTGELFF
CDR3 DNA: TGTGCCAGCAGTGAAGGGGGGTACAGATCGACCGGGGAGCTGTTTTTT

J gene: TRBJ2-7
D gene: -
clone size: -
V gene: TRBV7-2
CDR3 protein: CASSFFGSSYEQYF
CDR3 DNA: TGTGCCAGCAGCTTTTTCGGGAGCTCCTACGAGCAGTACTTC

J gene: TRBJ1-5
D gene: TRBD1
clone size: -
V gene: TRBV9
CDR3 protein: CASSVGRETGNQPQHF
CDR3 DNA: TGTGCCAGCAGCGTAGGAAGGGAGACAGGGAACCAGCCCCAGCATTTT

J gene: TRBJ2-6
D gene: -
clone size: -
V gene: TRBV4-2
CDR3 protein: CASSQGVRSGANVLTF
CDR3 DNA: TGTGCCAGCAGCCAAGGGGTCCGCTCTGGGGCCAACGTCCTGACTTTC

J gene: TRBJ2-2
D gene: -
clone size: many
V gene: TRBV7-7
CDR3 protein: CASSPRGNTGELFF
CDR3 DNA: TGTGCTAGCAGCCCCCGTGGTAACACCGGGGAGCTGTTTTTT

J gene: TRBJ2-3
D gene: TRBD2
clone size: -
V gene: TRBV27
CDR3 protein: CASRPGLESTDTQYF
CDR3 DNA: TGTGCCAGCAGGCCGGGACTAGAAAGCACAGATACGCAGTATTTT

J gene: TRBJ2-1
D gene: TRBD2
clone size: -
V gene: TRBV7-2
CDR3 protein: CASSSRGTSGSEAYNEQFF
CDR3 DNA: TGTGCCAGCAGCTCTCGAGGGACTAGCGGGAGTGAAGCCTACAATGAGCAGTTCTTC

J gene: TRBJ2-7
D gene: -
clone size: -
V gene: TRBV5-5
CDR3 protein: CASSSIGSVGSEQYF
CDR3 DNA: TGTGCCAGCAGCTCAATTGGGTCGGTGGGGTCCGAGCAGTACTTC

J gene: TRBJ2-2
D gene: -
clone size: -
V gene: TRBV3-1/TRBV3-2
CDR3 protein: CASLLGNTGELFF
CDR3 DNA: TGTGCCAGCCTACTGGGGAACACCGGGGAGCTGTTTTTT

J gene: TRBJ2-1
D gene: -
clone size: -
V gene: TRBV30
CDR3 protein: CAGGYRSSYNEQFF
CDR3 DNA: TGTGCCGGGGGATACAGGAGCTCCTACAATGAGCAGTTCTTC

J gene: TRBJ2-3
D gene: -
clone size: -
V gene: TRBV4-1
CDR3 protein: CASSLSPGRGTDTQYF
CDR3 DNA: TGCGCCAGCAGCCTCTCTCCGGGCAGGGGCACAGATACGCAGTATTTT